Included here is one T cell receptor beta chain sequence, with context. In the authors' workflow: Counts of nucleated cells, estimated from reference gene primer amplification, were obtained. Profiling relied on immunoSEQ multiplex PCR, and the TCRdb table lists in-frame clones only, not all of them. From that table come the V and J calls and clone size; the DNA was used to work out D and trimming. This table has fewer than 100,000 clones, about 90% appearing once. The source of the sample is a study of blood T cell repertoires in COVID-19. Across the whole study: Italy, Spain and the United States were the sources of the convalescent and acute COVID-19 samples. The analysed material was cDNA or gDNA that came from T cells, B-cell-depleted T cells, or PBMCs.

The CDR3 runs to 15 residues. CDR1 and CDR2 (germline): LGHDT, YNNKEL (reference sequence). Trimming pared 1 base from V and 0 bases from J, leaving 9 bases between. This receptor was identified in a human donor with acute or convalescent COVID-19. The donor label of this sample is uncertain. The sequenced sample consisted of peripheral blood. V usage is TRBV3-1 (or the pseudogene TRBV3-2) and J usage is TRBJ1-1, with D perhaps matching TRBD1 (6 bases). The CDR3 nucleotides read TGTGCCAGCAGCCAAGGCACAGGGTTGAACACTGAAGCTTTCTTT. The encoded protein is CASSQGTGLNTEAFF.